This entry lists 19 T cell receptor beta chains sequenced from one sample in a study of Ad26.COV2.S vaccination and SARS-CoV-2 variants (dated by TCRdb to the early 2020s). The treatment or condition label on this specimen signifies: roughly 20 received Ad26.COV2.S at low or high dose, single or two shots; about 5 received placebo; per-sample allocation not given. For vaccine and placebo recipients, repertoires were sequenced using samples collected on day 63 after the first injection. Library method: the immunoSEQ multiplex PCR assay. Entries here come from immuneACCESS through TCRdb and include only in-frame sequences with V and J called. Some clones fail to appear in such tables; in the studies checked, an unresolved V gene covers under half of the shortfall, and the cause of the remainder is unknown. The sample profile shows 350,000 to 400,000 clones; around 89% of them were found once. The top ten clonotypes cover 1.5% to 2% of the sample.

The sample in question was peripheral blood, obtained in a trial of Ad26.COV2.S vaccine versus placebo. These receptors were taken from a person aged 18-60 years who received the Ad26.COV2.S COVID-19 vaccine or a placebo.

This clone was detected only a few times. The chain links TRBV28 to TRBJ1-6; D remains ambiguous. V gave up 2 bases and J gave up 9 bases, with 14 bases separating them. Germline CDR1 MDHEN, CDR2 SYDVKM. CDR3 length: 15 amino acids. CDR3 sequence (DNA): TGTGCCAGCAGTTTACCGGGTATGGGTAGTTCACCCCTCCACTTT. It yields the protein CASSLPGMGSSPLHF.

The V call is TRBV24-1, the J call TRBJ2-7; 8 positions match TRBD1. The trim removed 1 base at V and 9 bases at J, leaving 10 bases unmatched. Germline assignment: CDR1 KGHDR and CDR2 SFDVKD. This CDR3 has 15 amino acids. CDR3 in DNA: TGTGCCACCAGTGATTTATCAGGGGGCGCACGTGGGCAGTACTTC. It is translated as CATSDLSGGARGQYF.

The chain recombines TRBV7-9 with TRBJ1-3, with D maybe TRBD1 (5 bases). CDR3 length: 13 amino acids. V was trimmed by 5 bases and J by 8 bases, leaving 13 bases between them. CDR1 is SEHNR and CDR2 is FQNEAQ in the germline V gene (reference sequence). The CDR3 is CASSGDSWDTIYF. The CDR3 DNA reads as TGTGCCAGCAGCGGGGACTCGTGGGACACCATATATTTT. The full variable domain, completed using reference TRBV7-9 and TRBJ1-3, is DTGVSQNPRHKITKRGQNVTFRCDPISEHNRLYWYRQTLGQGPEFLTYFQNEAQLEKSRLLSDRFSAERPKGSFSTLEIQRTEQGDSAMYLCASSGDSWDTIYFGEGSWLTVV.

V is TRBV9 and J is TRBJ2-5, with 10 bases identical to TRBD2. The CDR3 length is 17 residues. V dropped 0 bases and J dropped 4; count of bases not matched to a gene: 9. The germline gives CDR1 SGDLS, CDR2 YYNGEE. The CDR3 region has the DNA TGTGCCAGCAGCGTAGTTGCAGCGGGAGGGCCGGGAGAGACCCAGTACTTC. Translated, it gives CASSVVAAGGPGETQYF.

The chain has TRBV28 and TRBJ2-6; D is unresolved. CDR3 size: 14 residues. Trimming removed 6 bases at V and 2 bases at J, with 8 bases between. Germline lookup yields CDR1 MDHEN and CDR2 SYDVKM. Here the CDR3 DNA reads TGTGCCAGCAGCGGGCGAGCTGGGGCCAACGTCCTGACTTTC. Translated, it gives CASSGRAGANVLTF.

This chain joins TRBV6-2 or TRBV6-3 and TRBJ1-1; TRBD1 aligns across 10 bases. Germline trimming cut 4 bases from V and 9 bases from J; bases unmatched to any gene: 11. Germline V gives CDR1 MNHEY, CDR2 SVGEGT. This CDR3 has 15 residues. This CDR3 reads CASSSARDRGLKAFF. Written as DNA, the CDR3 is TGTGCCAGCAGTTCCGCCCGGGACAGGGGACTTAAAGCTTTCTTT.

The V gene is TRBV28, the J gene TRBJ1-1, with 10 bases matching TRBD1. The CDR3 runs 19 residues. Germline trimming cut 4 bases from V and 0 bases from J; bases unmatched to any gene: 14. CDR1 is MDHEN, CDR2 SYDVKM, per germline. As DNA, the CDR3 is TGTGCCAGCAGTTACCCTGGGGGGACAGGGGTCTCCATGAACACTGAAGCTTTCTTT. Protein sequence: CASSYPGGTGVSMNTEAFF.

The J gene is TRBJ2-5, the V gene TRBV2; maybe TRBD2 (6 bases). The V gene lost 3 bases and the J gene lost 2 bases, with 10 bases spanning the gap. The germline V gene encodes CDR1 SNHLY and CDR2 FYNNEI. This CDR3 has 14 amino acids. CDR3 amino acids: CASSEPSVQETQYF. The CDR3 bases are TGTGCCAGCAGTGAGCCTAGCGTACAAGAGACCCAGTACTTC.

This clone was observed a single time. The V and J genes are TRBV4-1 and TRBJ2-3, with TRBD2 matching 9 bases. There are 17 residues in the CDR3. Per germline, CDR1 MGHRA and CDR2 YSYEKL. J lost 0 bases, V lost 1 base, and 5 bases had no gene match. The CDR3 spells CASSQGGLASSTDTQYF. The CDR3 DNA sequence: TGCGCCAGCAGCCAAGGCGGACTAGCGTCTAGCACAGATACGCAGTATTTT.

This chain uses TRBV6-2 or TRBV6-3 with TRBJ2-5; D gene unclear. The V gene's germline CDR1 is MNHEY and CDR2 SVGEGT. This CDR3 is 14 amino acids long. With 6 bases removed from V and 4 bases from J, the gap between germline ends came to 15 bases. The CDR3 DNA is TGTGCCAGCAGCCCAGGATCGACACCAGAGACCCAGTACTTC. Translated, it gives CASSPGSTPETQYF.

The gene calls are TRBV6-5 and TRBJ2-7; D may be TRBD2 (5 bases). CDR3 length equals 13 residues. V was shortened by 0 bases and J by 5 bases, with 8 bases between the two germline ends. Per germline, CDR1 MNHEY and CDR2 SVGAGI. This chain's CDR3 is CASSYSGVNEQYF. The DNA of the CDR3 is TGTGCCAGCAGTTACTCGGGAGTCAACGAGCAGTACTTC.

J is TRBJ1-2 and V is TRBV2, with a weak D call TRBD1 (6 bases). CDR1 is SNHLY and CDR2 is FYNNEI in the germline V gene. The CDR3 runs to 14 residues. Trimming took 5 bases from V and 0 from J, leaving 10 bases between them. This CDR3 reads CASSLDRTNYGYTF. Written as DNA, the CDR3 is TGTGCCAGCAGTCTAGACAGGACTAACTATGGCTACACCTTC.

The chain is built from TRBV19 and TRBJ1-2, with D perhaps TRBD1 (5 bases). CDR3 length equals 14 residues. The germline V and J ends were trimmed by 3 bases and 2 bases, with 10 bases remaining between them. Germline CDR1 is LNHDA and CDR2 is SQIVND (reference sequence). In DNA, the CDR3 is TGTGCCAGTAGTATGGTCAGGGTGAACTATGGCTACACCTTC. Translating gives CASSMVRVNYGYTF.

This chain's CDR3 is CASSQPGRTDTQYF. The CDR3 nucleotides read TGCGCCAGCAGCCAACCCGGACGAACAGATACGCAGTATTTT. The genes are TRBV4-1 and TRBJ2-3; D gene uncertain. CDR1 is MGHRA and CDR2 is YSYEKL in the germline V gene. There are 14 residues in the CDR3. V was trimmed by 2 bases and J by 3 bases, leaving 9 bases between them.

The gene calls are TRBV6-5 and TRBJ1-2, with D possibly TRBD1 on 5 matching bases. Trimming removed 6 bases from V and 1 base from J, with 12 bases in between. Per the germline V gene, CDR1 is MNHEY and CDR2 is SVGAGI. This CDR3 contains 14 residues. The CDR3 here is CASRSPGGNYGYTF. The CDR3 DNA follows: TGTGCCAGCAGGTCCCCCGGGGGTAACTATGGCTACACCTTC.

The chain has TRBV4-1 and TRBJ1-2; TRBD1 is a possible D gene (6 bases). Germline V CDR1 and CDR2: MGHRA, YSYEKL. V lost 4 bases to trimming and J lost 2 bases, with 14 bases between them. The CDR3 has 15 residues. Written as DNA, the CDR3 is TGCGCCAGCAGCCCGACTAGGGGGGTGAACTATGGCTACACCTTC. Translating gives CASSPTRGVNYGYTF.

The chain is built from TRBV4-1 and TRBJ2-7; no reliable D call. The CDR3 extends over 16 amino acids. Trimming pared 0 bases from V and 4 bases from J, leaving 16 bases between. Germline CDR1 reads MGHRA; CDR2 reads YSYEKL. In DNA, the CDR3 is TGCGCCAGCAGCCAAGATCGAGAAGGCGCGTGGTACGAGCAGTACTTC. Its translation is CASSQDREGAWYEQYF.

The chain is built from TRBV28 and TRBJ2-1; weak D call: TRBD1 (5 bases). V shed 1 base and J shed 4 bases, with 23 bases lying between them. CDR1 is MDHEN, CDR2 SYDVKM, per germline. CDR3 length: 19 residues. The CDR3 loop reads CASSLFPLGQTKNYNEQFF. CDR3 bases: TGTGCCAGCAGTTTATTTCCCTTGGGGCAGACCAAAAATTACAATGAGCAGTTCTTC.

J is TRBJ1-2 and V is TRBV3-1 (or the pseudogene TRBV3-2); 9 nucleotides agree with TRBD1. Looked up from germline, CDR1 is LGHDT and CDR2 is YNNKEL (reference sequence). This CDR3 spans 15 amino acids. Losses at the gene ends were 0 bases for V and 8 bases for J; bases not matched to a gene: 7. CDR3 nucleotides: TGTGCCAGCAGCCAAGATGGGGGGACAGGGAGAGGCTACACCTTC. Its protein product is CASSQDGGTGRGYTF.